Reported below is one T cell receptor (beta chain). Its binding antigen is unknown. Base-call qualities are not available, and no considerably larger clone is one nucleotide away. The time point label, read with the paper, signifies: cycle 1 day 1 (C1D1), immediately before nivolumab initiation. Relapse after autologous stem cell transplantation had occurred in all trial patients, and cohorts A, B and C were distinguished by prior brentuximab vedotin exposure. The trial cohort included 55 to 60 patients with relapsed/refractory classical Hodgkin lymphoma, and each patient had a best overall response of complete response, partial response or progressive disease. Trial patients were treated with single-agent nivolumab in the multi-cohort phase II CheckMate 205 trial. An independent review committee assessed best overall response by applying the 2007 International Working Group response criteria. Trial PBMCs were obtained immediately prior to nivolumab initiation (C1D1) and on therapy at cycle 2 day 1 and cycle 4 day 1. Peripheral blood was collected in 8 mL Vacutainer Cell Preparation Tubes, from which PBMCs were isolated by centrifugation and then cryopreserved.

This entry belongs to a study of PD-1 blockade in classical Hodgkin lymphoma (dated by TCRdb to 2020 to 2022). Background for the entire study: Nivolumab dosing was 3 mg/kg intravenously every 2 weeks, continuing until either disease progression or unacceptable toxicity. A peripheral blood immune signature of response to PD-1 blockade in classical Hodgkin lymphoma was defined using TCR beta sequencing and CyTOF. What the research found in general, with its limitations: A significant rise by C4D1 was seen in CD4+ but not CD8+ TCR diversity (p=0.0027 vs p=0.16), with the rise being most apparent in complete responders (p=0.02). Lower diversity was observed in patients in whom nivolumab was started less than 1 year after ASCT, and these patients were excluded from later analyses so that confounding by immune reconstitution would be avoided. Baseline diversity similar to that of newly diagnosed patients was observed in trial patients achieving complete response, whereas significantly lower diversity was observed in partial responders and progressors. Only a single clinical trial cohort was studied, and what caused the repertoire differences, possibly disease activity or prior therapy, remained undefined. Baseline TCR diversity was reported to be lower in newly diagnosed patients than in healthy donors and to be lower still in relapsed/refractory patients.

The CDR3 runs 11 amino acids, cysteine and phenylalanine included. Of all the DNA, just the CDR3 is kept, 33 bases in frame from base 1. CDR1 DFQATT and CDR2 SNEGSKA were looked up in the germline V gene (reference sequence). Trimming costs V 6 bases and J 8 bases, and their ends lie 13 bases apart. The Qiagen DNeasy kit was used to extract genomic DNA from unsorted PBMCs and from the negatively selected CD4+ and CD8+ fractions. TCR beta CDR3 regions were amplified by immunoSEQ multiplex PCR using primers annealing to V and J segments. A synthetic immune receptor repertoire was used to minimize amplification bias, and remaining bias was computationally removed after sequencing. From the authors' description of their analysis: Custom Python scripts were used to quantify repertoire diversity as the Shannon entropy index. The unsorted, CD4+ and CD8+ repertoires were each analyzed separately, with the exception of combined analyses, where CD4+ and CD8+ sequences were merged in silico. Clonal expansion was defined as a frequency increase of at least 2-fold after treatment compared with C1D1, and clones undetected at baseline were assigned a pseudocount of 0.5. Clones with 0 or 1 copy at C1D1 were classified as singleton clones, and clones with 2 or more copies were classified as non-singleton clones. Clones expanded in unsorted samples were annotated as CD4+, CD8+ or unknown by matching protein sequences in sorted samples from the same patient. Wilcoxon tests on paired samples were used to test changes in diversity from C1D1 to C4D1. TCRdb provides this immuneACCESS table in a form limited to in-frame rearrangements. Some clones are lacking; in checked studies, under half of them reflect an unresolved V gene, and why the rest are absent is not known. That table furnishes V, J and clone size, whereas the DNA furnished D and trimming. Counted in this sample were approximately 24,000 clones; 85% to 90% of them appeared once. The ten largest clones capture around 2.3% of the sample.

The sample here was peripheral blood mononuclear cells (PBMCs), taken at baseline. The sequence joins TRBV20-1 to TRBJ1-2; the D gene identity is not certain. The TCR comes from a human donor with classical Hodgkin lymphoma. The bases read TGCAGTGCACTTGGGTCGCGGGGCTACACCTTC. Its translation reads: CSALGSRGYTF.